This T cell receptor beta chain is drawn from a study of identical twins. This clonotype was counted many times. TCRdb recomputed calls from the 5' RACE reads with MiXCR, one row per CDR3 protein. The repertoire includes about 100,000 distinct CDR3 sequences, roughly 6% of them detected once, and 10% to 15% sits in the top ten. There are 14 residues in the CDR3. Looked up from germline, CDR1 is SGHKS and CDR2 is YYEKEE (reference sequence). Germline trimming cut 4 bases from V and 5 bases from J; bases unmatched to any gene: 8. The rearrangement joins TRBV5-5 to TRBJ1-1, with 7 positions matching TRBD1. Sample: memory T cells sorted from blood. The TCR comes from a woman between 50 and 59 years old in good health. DNA of the CDR3: TGTGCCAGCAGCGCCTGGACAGGTCAGACTGAAGCTTTCTTT. Translation gives CASSAWTGQTEAFF.